The clone carrying this TCR beta chain is a singleton in its sample. Germline CDR1 LGHNT, CDR2 FRNRAP. This CDR3 is built from 15 residues. Trimming at V came to 4 bases and at J to 7 bases, leaving 12 bases not matched to a gene. The PCR contained 60 Vbeta and 13 Jbeta primers. Clones were read by immunoSEQ multiplex PCR, and TCRdb kept only the in-frame ones, dropping some. The sample consists of about 130,000 clones, about 80% of them appearing once. The data are from a study of cytomegalovirus exposure and HLA in healthy donors. This sequence was found in a man aged 30 to 45 in good health and CMV-seropositive. V and J are TRBV12-5 and TRBJ1-2; 7 nucleotides match TRBD1. Sequencing was carried out using PBMCs. The CDR3 sequence is CASGSPTGFNGGYTF. CDR3 coding DNA: TGTGCTAGTGGTTCCCCGACAGGGTTCAATGGTGGCTACACCTTC.